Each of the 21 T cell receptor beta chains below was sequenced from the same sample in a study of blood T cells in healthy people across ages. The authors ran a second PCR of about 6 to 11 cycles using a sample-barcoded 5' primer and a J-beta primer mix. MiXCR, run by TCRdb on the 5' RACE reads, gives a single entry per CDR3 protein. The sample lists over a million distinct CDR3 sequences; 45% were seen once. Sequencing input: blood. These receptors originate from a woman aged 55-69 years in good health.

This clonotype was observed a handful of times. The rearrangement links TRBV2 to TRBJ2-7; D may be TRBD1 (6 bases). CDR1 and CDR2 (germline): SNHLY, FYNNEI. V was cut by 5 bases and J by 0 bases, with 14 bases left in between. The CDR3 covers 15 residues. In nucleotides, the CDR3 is TGTGCCAGCAGTTTACGGGCAGGGGCCTCCTACGAGCAGTACTTC. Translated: CASSLRAGASYEQYF. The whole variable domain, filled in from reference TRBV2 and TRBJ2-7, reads EPEVTQTPSHQVTQMGQEVILRCVPISNHLYFYWYRQILGQKVEFLVSFYNNEISEKSEIFDDQFSVERPDGSNFTLKIRSTKLEDSAMYFCASSLRAGASYEQYFGPGTRLTVT.

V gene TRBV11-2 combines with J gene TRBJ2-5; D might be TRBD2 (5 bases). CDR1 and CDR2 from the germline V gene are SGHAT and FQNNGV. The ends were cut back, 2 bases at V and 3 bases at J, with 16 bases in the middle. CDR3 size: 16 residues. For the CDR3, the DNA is TGTGCCAGCAGCTTATGGCTCGGTGGACTGAAAGAGACCCAGTACTTC. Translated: CASSLWLGGLKETQYF. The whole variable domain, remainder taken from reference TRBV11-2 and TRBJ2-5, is EAGVAQSPRYKIIEKRQSVAFWCNPISGHATLYWYQQILGQGPKLLIQFQNNGVVDDSQLPKDRFSAERLKGVDSTLKIQPAKLEDSAVYLCASSLWLGGLKETQYFGPGTRLLVL.

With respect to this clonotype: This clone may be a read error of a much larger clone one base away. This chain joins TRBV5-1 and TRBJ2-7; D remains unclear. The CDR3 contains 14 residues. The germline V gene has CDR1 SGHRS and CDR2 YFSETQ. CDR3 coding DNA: TGCGCCAGCTGCTTAGGGAAGAGCTCCTACGAGCAGTACTTC. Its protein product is CASCLGKSSYEQYF.

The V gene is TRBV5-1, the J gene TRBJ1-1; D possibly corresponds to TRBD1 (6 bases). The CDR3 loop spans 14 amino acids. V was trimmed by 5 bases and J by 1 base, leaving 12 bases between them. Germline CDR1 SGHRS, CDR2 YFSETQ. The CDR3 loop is CASRRPGQNTEAFF. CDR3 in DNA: TGCGCCAGCAGACGACCGGGACAGAACACTGAAGCTTTCTTT.

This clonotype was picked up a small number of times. CDR3 sequence reads: CASSLTRDHTDTQYF. CDR3 sequence (DNA): TGTGCCAGCAGTTTAACGCGGGATCACACAGATACGCAGTATTTT. The gene calls are TRBV27 and TRBJ2-3; a possible D gene is TRBD2 (6 bases). CDR1 is MNHEY and CDR2 is SMNVEV in the germline V gene (reference sequence). V lost 2 bases and J lost 2, with 11 bases in between. The CDR3 spans 15 residues.

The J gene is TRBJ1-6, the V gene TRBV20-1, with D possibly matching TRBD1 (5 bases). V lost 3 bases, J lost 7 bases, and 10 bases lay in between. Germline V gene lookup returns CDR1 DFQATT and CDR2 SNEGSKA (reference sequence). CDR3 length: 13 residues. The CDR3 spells CSARGQLNSPLHF. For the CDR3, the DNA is TGCAGTGCTAGGGGGCAGCTCAATTCACCCCTCCACTTT.

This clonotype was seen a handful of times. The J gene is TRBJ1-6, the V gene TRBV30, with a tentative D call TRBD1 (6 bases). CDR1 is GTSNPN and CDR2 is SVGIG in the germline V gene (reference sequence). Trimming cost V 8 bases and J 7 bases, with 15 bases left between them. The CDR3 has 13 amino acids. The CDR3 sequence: CAGRQESNSPLHF. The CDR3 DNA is TGTGCCGGCAGACAGGAGAGCAATTCACCCCTCCACTTT.

CDR3 residues: CASSVGPIGETQYF. In DNA form, the CDR3 reads TGTGCCAGCAGCGTAGGTCCCATAGGAGAGACCCAGTACTTC. This chain links TRBV9 with TRBJ2-5; no clear D. Trimming took 0 bases from V and 4 from J, leaving 10 bases between them. Germline V lookup: CDR1 SGDLS, CDR2 YYNGEE. This CDR3 contains 14 residues.

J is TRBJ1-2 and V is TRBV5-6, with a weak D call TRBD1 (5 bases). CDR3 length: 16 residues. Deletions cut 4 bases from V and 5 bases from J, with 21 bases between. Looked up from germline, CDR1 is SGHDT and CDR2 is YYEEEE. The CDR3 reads CASSPAGREGFYGYTF. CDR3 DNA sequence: TGTGCCAGCAGCCCGGCGGGCAGGGAAGGATTTTATGGCTACACCTTC.

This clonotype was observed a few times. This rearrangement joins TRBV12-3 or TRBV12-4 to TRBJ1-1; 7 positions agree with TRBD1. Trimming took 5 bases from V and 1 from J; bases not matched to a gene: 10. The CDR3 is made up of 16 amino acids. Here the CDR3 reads CASSPRTGPKNTEAFF. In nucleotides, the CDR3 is TGTGCCAGCAGTCCTCGGACAGGACCGAAGAACACTGAAGCTTTCTTT.

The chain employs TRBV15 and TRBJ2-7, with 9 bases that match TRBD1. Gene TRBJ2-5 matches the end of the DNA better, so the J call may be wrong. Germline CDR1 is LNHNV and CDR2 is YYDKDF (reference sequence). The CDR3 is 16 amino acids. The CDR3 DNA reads TGTGCCACCAGCAGAGAACGGACAGGGGCCGGAGAGACCCAGTACTTC. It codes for CATSRERTGAGETQYF.

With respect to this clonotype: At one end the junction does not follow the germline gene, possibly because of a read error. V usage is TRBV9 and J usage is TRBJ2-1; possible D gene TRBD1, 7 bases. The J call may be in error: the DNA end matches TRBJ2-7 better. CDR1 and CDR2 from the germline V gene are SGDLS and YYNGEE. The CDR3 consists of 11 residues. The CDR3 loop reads CVSSQGGEQYF. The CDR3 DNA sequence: TGTGTCAGCAGCCAGGGGGGTGAGCAGTACTTC.

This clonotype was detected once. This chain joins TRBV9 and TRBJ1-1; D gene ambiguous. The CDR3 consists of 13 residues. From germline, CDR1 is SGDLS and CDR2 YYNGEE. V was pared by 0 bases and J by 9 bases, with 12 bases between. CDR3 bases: TGTGCCAGCAGCGTAGCTACTAGTCTGCAAGCTTTCTTT. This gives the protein CASSVATSLQAFF.

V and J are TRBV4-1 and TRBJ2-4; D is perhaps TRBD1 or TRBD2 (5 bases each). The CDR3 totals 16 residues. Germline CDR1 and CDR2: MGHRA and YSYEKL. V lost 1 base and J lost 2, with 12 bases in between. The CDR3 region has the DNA TGCGCCAGCAGCCAAGGGCCCGGGGCTACCAAAAACATTCAGTACTTC. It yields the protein CASSQGPGATKNIQYF.

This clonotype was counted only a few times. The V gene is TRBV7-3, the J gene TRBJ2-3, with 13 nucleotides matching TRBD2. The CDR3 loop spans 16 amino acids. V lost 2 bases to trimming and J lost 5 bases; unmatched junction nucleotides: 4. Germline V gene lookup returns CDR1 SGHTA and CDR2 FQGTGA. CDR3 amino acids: CASSLRGLAGRDTQYF. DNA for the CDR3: TGTGCCAGCAGCTTACGGGGACTAGCGGGAAGAGATACGCAGTATTTT.

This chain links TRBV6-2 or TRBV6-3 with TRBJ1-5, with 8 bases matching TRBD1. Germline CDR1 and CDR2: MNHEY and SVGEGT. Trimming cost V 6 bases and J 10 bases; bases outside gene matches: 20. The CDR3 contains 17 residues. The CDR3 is CASRPVTNRDRRGPQHF. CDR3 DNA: TGTGCCAGCAGACCTGTTACGAACCGGGACAGGCGGGGTCCCCAGCATTTT.

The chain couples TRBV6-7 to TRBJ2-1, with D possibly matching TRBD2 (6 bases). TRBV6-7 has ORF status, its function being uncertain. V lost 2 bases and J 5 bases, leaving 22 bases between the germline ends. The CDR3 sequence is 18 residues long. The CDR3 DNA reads TGTGCCAGCAGTTACAGTCATACTAAACGGGAGATGGACAATGAGCAGTTCTTC. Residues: CASSYSHTKREMDNEQFF.

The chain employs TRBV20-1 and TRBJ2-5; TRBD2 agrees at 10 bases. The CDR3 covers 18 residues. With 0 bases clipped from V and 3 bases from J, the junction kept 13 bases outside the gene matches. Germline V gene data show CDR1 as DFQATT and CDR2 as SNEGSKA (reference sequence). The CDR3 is CSARDDVGTSEPKETQYF. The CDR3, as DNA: TGCAGTGCTAGAGATGACGTGGGGACTAGCGAACCCAAAGAGACCCAGTACTTC.

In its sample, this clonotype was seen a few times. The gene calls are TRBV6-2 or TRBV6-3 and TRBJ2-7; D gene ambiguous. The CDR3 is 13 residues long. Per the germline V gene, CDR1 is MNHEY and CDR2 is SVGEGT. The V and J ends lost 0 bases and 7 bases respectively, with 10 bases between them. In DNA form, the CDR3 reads TGTGCCAGCAGTTACTCTGTTGTAGGAGAGCAGTACTTC. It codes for CASSYSVVGEQYF.

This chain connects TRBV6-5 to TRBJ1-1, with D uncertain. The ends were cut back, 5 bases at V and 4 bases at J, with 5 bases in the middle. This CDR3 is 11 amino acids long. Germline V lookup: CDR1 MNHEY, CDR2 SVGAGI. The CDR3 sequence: CASSRATEAFF. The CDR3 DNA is TGTGCCAGCAGTCGTGCCACTGAAGCTTTCTTT.

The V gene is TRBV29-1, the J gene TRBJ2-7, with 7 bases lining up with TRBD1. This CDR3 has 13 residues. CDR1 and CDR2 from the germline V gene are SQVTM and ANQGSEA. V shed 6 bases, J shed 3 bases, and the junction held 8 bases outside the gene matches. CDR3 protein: CSVFSGQNYEQYF. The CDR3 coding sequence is TGCAGCGTCTTCTCGGGACAGAACTACGAGCAGTACTTC.